The sequence of this T cell receptor (beta chain) was determined in a study of shared clonotypes between healthy human individuals. Healthy and HIV-negative, the adult donors had no recent acute infections or vaccinations. Assay used: immunoSEQ multiplex PCR; TCRdb lists only in-frame clones, some missing. The sample has roughly 490,000 clones; 79% are singletons. V was clipped by 3 bases and J by 3 bases, with 24 bases between them. The germline V gene has CDR1 MDHEN and CDR2 SYDVKM. The CDR3 loop spans 18 amino acids. Study-level results: It was anticipated that sequencing depth would influence how many clonotypes donors shared.

In the case of this clone: Its antigen is not known.

What was sequenced was PBMCs. The clonotype was recovered from a woman aged 40 to 49 in good health. Some clones in this sample may be carry-over from other donors' samples. This rearrangement joins TRBV28 to TRBJ2-7, with D uncertain. This CDR3 is CASSLVLRTAFIVYEQYF. The CDR3 DNA reads TGTGCCAGCAGTTTGGTATTGCGGACCGCTTTTATCGTCTACGAGCAGTACTTC. The full variable domain, its missing parts supplied by reference TRBV28 and TRBJ2-7, is DVKVTQSSRYLVKRTGEKVFLECVQDMDHENMFWYRQDPGLGLRLIYFSYDVKMKEKGDIPEGYSVSREKKERFSLILESASTNQTSMYLCASSLVLRTAFIVYEQYFGPGTRLTVT.